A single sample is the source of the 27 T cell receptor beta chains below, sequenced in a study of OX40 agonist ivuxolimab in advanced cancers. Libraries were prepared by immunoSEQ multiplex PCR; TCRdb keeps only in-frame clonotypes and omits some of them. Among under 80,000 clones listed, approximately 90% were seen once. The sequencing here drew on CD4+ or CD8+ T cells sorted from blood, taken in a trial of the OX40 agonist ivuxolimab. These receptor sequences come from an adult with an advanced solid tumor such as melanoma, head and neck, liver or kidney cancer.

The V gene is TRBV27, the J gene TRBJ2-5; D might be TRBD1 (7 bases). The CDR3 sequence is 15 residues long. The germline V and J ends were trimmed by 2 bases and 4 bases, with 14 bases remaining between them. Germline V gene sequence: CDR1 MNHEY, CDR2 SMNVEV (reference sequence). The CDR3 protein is CASSLLRQGGETQYF. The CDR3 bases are TGTGCCAGCAGTTTACTGAGGCAGGGGGGAGAGACCCAGTACTTC.

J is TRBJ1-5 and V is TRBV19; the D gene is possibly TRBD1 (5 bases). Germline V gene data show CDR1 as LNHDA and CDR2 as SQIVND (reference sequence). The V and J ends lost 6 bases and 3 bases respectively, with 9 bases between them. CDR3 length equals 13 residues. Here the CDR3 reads CASSPGPNQPQHF. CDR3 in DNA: TGTGCCAGTAGCCCGGGACCCAATCAGCCCCAGCATTTT.

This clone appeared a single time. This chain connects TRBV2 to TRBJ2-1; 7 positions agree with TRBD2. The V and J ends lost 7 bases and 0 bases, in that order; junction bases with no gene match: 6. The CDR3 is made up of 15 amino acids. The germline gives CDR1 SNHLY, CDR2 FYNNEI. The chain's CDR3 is CASNPSGTSYNEQFF. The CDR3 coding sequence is TGTGCCAGCAACCCTAGCGGCACCTCCTACAATGAGCAGTTCTTC.

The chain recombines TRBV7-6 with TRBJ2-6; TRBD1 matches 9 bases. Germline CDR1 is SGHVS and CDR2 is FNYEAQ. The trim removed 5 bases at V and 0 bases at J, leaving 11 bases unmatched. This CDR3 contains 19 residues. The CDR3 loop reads CASSPRDRGSSSGANVLTF. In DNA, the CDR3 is TGTGCCAGCAGCCCCAGAGACAGGGGGTCTAGCTCTGGGGCCAACGTCCTGACTTTC.

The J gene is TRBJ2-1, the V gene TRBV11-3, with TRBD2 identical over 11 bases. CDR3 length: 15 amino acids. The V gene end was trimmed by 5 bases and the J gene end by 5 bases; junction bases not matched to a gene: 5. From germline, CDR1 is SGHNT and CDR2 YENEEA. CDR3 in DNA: TGTGCCAGCAGCACCAGACTAGCGGGGAACAATGAGCAGTTCTTC. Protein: CASSTRLAGNNEQFF.

The DNA of the CDR3 is TGTGCCAGCAGTTACTCTCTAGCAACCCCGGCGTTCTTC. This codes for CASSYSLATPAFF. The V and J genes are TRBV6-6 and TRBJ2-1, with D possibly being TRBD2 (5 bases). This CDR3 has 13 amino acids. CDR1 is MNHNY, CDR2 SVGAGI, per germline (reference sequence). Trimming took off 0 bases at V and 15 bases at J, with 15 bases between the two ends.

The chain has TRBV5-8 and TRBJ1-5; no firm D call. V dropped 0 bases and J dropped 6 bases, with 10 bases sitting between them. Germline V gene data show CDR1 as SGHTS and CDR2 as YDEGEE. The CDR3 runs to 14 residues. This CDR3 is CASSLGSAGQPQHF. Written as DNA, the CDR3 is TGTGCCAGCAGCTTGGGCTCTGCGGGTCAGCCCCAGCATTTT.

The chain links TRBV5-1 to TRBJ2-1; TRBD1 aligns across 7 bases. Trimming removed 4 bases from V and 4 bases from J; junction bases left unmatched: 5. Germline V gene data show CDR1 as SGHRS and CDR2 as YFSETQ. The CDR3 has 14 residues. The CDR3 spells CASSPGTVYNEQFF. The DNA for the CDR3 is TGCGCCAGCAGCCCCGGGACAGTTTACAATGAGCAGTTCTTC.

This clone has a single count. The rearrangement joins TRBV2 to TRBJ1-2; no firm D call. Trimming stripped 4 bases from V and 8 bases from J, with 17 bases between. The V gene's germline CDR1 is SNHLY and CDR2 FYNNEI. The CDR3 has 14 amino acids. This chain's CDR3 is CASSGTGAYRGYTF. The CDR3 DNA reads TGTGCCAGCAGTGGTACCGGCGCCTACCGAGGCTACACCTTC.

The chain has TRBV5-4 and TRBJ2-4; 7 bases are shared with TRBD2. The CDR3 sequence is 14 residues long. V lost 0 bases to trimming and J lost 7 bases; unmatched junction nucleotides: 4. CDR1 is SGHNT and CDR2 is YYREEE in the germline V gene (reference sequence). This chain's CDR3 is CASSLVGGGNIQYF. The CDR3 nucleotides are TGTGCCAGCAGCTTGGTCGGGGGAGGGAACATTCAGTACTTC. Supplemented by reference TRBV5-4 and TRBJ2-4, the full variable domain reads ETGVTQSPTHLIKTRGQQVTLRCSSQSGHNTVSWYQQALGQGPQFIFQYYREEENGRGNFPPRFSGLQFPNYSSELNVNALELDDSALYLCASSLVGGGNIQYFGAGTRLSVL.

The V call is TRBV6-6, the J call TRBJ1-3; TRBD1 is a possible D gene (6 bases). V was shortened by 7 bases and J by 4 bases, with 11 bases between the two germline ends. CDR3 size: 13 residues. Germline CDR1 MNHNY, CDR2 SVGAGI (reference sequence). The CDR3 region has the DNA TGTGCCAGCACGGGGGCTATAGGAAACACCATATATTTT. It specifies CASTGAIGNTIYF.

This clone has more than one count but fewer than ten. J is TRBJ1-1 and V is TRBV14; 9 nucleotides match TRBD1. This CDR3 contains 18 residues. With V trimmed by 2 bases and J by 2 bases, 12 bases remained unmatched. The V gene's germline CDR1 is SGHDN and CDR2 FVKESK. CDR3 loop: CASSQFRRDRAINTEAFF. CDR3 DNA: TGTGCCAGCAGCCAATTTCGCCGGGACAGGGCCATAAACACTGAAGCTTTCTTT.

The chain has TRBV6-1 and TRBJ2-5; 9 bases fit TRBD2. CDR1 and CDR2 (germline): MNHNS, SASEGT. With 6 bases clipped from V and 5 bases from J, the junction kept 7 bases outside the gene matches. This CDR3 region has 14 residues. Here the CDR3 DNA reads TGTGCCAGCAGGGTGCGGGGGGGTTTGGAGACCCAGTACTTC. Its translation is CASRVRGGLETQYF.

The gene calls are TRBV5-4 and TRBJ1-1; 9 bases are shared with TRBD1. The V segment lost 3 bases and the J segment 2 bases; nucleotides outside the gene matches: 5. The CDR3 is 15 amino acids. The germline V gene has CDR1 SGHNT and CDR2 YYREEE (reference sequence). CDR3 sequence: CASSSRTGDNTEAFF. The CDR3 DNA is TGTGCCAGCAGCTCCAGGACAGGGGACAACACTGAAGCTTTCTTT.

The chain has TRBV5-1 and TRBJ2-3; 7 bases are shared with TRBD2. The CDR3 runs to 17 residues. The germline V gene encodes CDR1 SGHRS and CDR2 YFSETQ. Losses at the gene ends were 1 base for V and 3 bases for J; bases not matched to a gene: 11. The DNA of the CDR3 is TGCGCCAGCAGCTTGTTTTCGGCGGGAGTTTCGACAGATACGCAGTATTTT. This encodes CASSLFSAGVSTDTQYF.

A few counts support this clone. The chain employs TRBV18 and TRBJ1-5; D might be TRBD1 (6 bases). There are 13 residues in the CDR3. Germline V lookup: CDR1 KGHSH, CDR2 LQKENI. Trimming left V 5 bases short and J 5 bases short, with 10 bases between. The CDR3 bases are TGTGCCAGCTCAGGACAGAACTATCAGCCCCAGCATTTT. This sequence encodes CASSGQNYQPQHF.

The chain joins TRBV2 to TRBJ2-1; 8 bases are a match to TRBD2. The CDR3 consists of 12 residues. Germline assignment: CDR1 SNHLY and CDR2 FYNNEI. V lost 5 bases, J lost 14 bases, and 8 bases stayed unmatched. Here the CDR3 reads CASSISGGLKFF. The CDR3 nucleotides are TGTGCCAGCAGTATAAGCGGGGGACTCAAGTTCTTC.

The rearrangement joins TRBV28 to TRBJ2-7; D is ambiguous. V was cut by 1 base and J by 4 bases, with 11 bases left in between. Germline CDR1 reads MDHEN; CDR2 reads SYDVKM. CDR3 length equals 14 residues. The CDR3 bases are TGTGCCAGCAGTTTATCGCACCGCATGTACGAGCAGTACTTC. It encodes CASSLSHRMYEQYF.

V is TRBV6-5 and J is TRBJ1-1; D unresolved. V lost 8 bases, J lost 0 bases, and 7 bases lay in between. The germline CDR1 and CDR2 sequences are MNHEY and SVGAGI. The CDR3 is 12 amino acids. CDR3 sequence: CASGPLNTEAFF. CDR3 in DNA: TGTGCCAGCGGACCGTTGAACACTGAAGCTTTCTTT.

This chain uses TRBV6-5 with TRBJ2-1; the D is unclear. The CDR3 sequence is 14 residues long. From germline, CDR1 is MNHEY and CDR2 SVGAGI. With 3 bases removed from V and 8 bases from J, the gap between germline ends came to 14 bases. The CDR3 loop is CASSYINPQDEQFF. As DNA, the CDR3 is TGTGCCAGCAGTTATATAAATCCCCAAGATGAGCAGTTCTTC.

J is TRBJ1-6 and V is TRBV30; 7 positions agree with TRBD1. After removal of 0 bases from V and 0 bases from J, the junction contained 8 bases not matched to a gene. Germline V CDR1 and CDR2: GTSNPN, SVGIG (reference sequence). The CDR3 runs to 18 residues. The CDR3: CAWSVLRDSSSYNSPLHF. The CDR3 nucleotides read TGTGCCTGGAGTGTATTGCGGGACAGTAGCTCCTATAATTCACCCCTCCACTTT.

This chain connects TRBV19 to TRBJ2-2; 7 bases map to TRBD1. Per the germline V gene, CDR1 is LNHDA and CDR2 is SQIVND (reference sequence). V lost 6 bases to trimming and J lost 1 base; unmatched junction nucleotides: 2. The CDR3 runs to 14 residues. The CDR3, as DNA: TGTGCCAGTAGACAGGGGTGGAACACCGGGGAGCTGTTTTTT. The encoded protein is CASRQGWNTGELFF.

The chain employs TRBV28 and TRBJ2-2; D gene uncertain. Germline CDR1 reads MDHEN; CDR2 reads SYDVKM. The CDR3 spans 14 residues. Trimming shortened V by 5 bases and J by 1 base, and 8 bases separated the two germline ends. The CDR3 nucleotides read TGTGCCAGCAGTCTTGGGTGGAACACCGGGGAGCTGTTTTTT. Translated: CASSLGWNTGELFF.

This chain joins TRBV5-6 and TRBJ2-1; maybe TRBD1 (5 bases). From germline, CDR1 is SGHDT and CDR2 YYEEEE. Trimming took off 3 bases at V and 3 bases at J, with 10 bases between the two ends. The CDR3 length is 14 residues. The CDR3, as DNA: TGTGCCAGCAGCTCTCAGGGAATCTACAATGAGCAGTTCTTC. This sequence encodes CASSSQGIYNEQFF.

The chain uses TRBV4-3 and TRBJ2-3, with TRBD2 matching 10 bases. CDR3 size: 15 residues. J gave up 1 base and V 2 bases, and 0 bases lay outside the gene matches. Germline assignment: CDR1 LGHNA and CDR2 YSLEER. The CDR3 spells CASSQLAGGTDTQYF. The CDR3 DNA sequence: TGCGCCAGCAGCCAACTAGCGGGGGGCACAGATACGCAGTATTTT.

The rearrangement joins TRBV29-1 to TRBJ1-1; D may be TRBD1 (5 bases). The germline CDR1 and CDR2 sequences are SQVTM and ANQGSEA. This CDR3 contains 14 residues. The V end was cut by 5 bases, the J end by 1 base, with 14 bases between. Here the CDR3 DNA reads TGCAGCGTTCCTACCCAGGGTTCGAACACTGAAGCTTTCTTT. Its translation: CSVPTQGSNTEAFF.

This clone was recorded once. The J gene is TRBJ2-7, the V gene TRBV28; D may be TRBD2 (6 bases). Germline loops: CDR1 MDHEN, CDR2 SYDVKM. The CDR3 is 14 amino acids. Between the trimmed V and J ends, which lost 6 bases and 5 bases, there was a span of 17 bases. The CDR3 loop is CASRTAGIGDEQYF. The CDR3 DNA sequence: TGTGCCAGCAGAACCGCGGGAATAGGCGACGAGCAGTACTTC.